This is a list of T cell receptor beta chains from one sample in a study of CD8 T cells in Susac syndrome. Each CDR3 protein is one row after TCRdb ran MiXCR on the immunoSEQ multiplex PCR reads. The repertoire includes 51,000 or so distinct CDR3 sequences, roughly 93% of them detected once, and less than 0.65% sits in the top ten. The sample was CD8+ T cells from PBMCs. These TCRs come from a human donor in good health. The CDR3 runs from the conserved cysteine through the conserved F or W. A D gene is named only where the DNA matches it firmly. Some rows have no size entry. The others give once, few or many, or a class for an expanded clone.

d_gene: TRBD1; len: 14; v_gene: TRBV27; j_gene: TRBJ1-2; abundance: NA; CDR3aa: CASSPGQASYGYTF; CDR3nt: TGTGCCAGCAGCCCCGGACAGGCAAGCTATGGCTACACCTTC
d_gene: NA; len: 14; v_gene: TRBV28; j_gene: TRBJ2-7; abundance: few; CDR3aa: CASKVRGDSYEQYF; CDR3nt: TGTGCCAGCAAAGTAAGGGGGGACTCCTACGAGCAGTACTTC
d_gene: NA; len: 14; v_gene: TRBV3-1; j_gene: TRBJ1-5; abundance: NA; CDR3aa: CASSLQGSLRPQHF; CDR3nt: TGTGCCAGCAGCCTACAGGGCTCCCTCAGGCCCCAGCATTTT
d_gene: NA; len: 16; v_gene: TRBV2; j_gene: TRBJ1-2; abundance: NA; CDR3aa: CASSEALRGRVYGYTF; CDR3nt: TGTGCCAGCAGTGAAGCGCTTAGGGGCAGGGTATATGGCTACACCTTC
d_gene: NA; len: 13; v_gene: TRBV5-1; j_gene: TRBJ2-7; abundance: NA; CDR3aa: CASSEGISYEQYF; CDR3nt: TGCGCCAGCAGCGAGGGAATCTCCTACGAGCAGTACTTC
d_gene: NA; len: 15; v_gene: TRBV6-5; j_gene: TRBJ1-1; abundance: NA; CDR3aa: CASSYPSQGVTEAFF; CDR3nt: TGTGCCAGCAGTTACCCCTCACAGGGTGTCACTGAAGCTTTCTTT
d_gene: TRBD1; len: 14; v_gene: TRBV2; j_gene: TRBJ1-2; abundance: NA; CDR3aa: CASSEATGADGYTF; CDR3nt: TGTGCCAGCAGTGAAGCGACAGGGGCCGATGGCTACACCTTC
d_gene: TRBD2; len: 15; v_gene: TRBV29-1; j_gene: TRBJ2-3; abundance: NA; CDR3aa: CSVELAGEKTDTQYF; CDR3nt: TGCAGCGTCGAACTAGCGGGGGAAAAGACAGATACGCAGTATTTT
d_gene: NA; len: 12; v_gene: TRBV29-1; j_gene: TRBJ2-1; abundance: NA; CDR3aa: CSVWTTSNEQFF; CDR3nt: TGCAGCGTATGGACTACCAGCAATGAGCAGTTCTTC
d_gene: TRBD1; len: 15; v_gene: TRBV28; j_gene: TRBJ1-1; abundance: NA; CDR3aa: CASSFPGQGNTEAFF; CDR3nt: TGTGCCAGCAGTTTTCCGGGACAGGGGAACACTGAAGCTTTCTTT
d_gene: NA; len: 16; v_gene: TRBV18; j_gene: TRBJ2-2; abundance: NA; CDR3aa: CASTPSRDPNTGELFF; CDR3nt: TGTGCCAGCACCCCATCGCGGGACCCGAACACCGGGGAGCTGTTTTTT
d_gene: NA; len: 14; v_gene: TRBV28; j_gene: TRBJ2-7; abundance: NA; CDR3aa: CASRTVRGPYEQYF; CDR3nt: TGTGCCAGCAGGACAGTCAGGGGACCCTACGAGCAGTACTTC
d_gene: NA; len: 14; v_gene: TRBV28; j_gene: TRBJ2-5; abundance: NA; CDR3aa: CASSLRQGAQTQYF; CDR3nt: TGTGCCAGCAGTTTAAGGCAGGGAGCGCAGACCCAGTACTTC
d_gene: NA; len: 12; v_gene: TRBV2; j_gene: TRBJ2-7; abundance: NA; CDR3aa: CASSERAYEQYF; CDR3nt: TGTGCCAGCAGTGAAAGGGCCTACGAGCAGTACTTC
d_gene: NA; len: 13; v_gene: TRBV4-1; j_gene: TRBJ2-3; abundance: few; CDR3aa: CASSQVDADTQYF; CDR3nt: TGCGCCAGCAGCCAAGTGGACGCAGATACGCAGTATTTT
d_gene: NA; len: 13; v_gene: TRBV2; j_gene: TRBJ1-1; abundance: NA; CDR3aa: CASRSGLNTEAFF; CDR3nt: TGTGCCAGCAGATCGGGGTTGAACACTGAAGCTTTCTTT
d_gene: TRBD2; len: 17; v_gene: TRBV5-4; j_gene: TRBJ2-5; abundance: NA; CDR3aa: CASSSRLLAGEQETQYF; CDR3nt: TGTGCCAGCAGCTCCCGACTACTAGCGGGGGAACAAGAGACCCAGTACTTC
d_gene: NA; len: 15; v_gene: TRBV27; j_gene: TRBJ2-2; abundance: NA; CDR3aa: CASSLLGPHTGELFF; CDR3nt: TGTGCCAGCAGTTTACTGGGGCCCCACACCGGGGAGCTTTTTTTT
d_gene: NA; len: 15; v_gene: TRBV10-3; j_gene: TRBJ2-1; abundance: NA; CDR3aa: CAISESVQGLNEQFF; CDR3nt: TGTGCCATCAGTGAGTCGGTCCAGGGGCTAAATGAGCAGTTCTTC
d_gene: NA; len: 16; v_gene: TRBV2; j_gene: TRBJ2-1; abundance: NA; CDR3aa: CASSELFGTNFSEQFF; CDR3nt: TGTGCCAGCAGTGAATTGTTCGGGACAAATTTTAGTGAGCAGTTCTTC
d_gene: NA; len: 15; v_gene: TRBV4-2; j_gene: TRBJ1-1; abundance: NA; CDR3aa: CASSQEWRENTEAFF; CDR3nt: TGTGCCAGCAGCCAAGAGTGGCGCGAGAACACTGAAGCTTTCTTT
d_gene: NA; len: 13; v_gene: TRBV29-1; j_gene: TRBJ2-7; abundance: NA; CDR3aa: CSVDDRSSYEQYF; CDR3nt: TGCAGCGTTGACGACAGGAGCTCCTACGAGCAGTACTTC
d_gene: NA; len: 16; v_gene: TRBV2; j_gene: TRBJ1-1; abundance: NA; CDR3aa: CASSEAWDRANTEAFF; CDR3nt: TGTGCCAGCAGTGAAGCATGGGACCGAGCGAACACTGAAGCTTTCTTT
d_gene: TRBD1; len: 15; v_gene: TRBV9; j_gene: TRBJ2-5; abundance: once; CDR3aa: CASSRGDREQETQYF; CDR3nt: TGTGCCAGCAGCAGGGGGGACAGGGAACAAGAGACCCAGTACTTC
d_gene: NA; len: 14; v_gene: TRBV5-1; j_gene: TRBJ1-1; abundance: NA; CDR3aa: CASSFSGGGTEAFF; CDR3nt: TGCGCCAGCAGCTTCTCCGGGGGCGGCACTGAAGCTTTCTTT
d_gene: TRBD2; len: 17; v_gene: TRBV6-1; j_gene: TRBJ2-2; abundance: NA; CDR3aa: CASTDLGLAPNTGELFF; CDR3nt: TGTGCCAGCACCGATCTAGGACTAGCGCCGAACACCGGGGAGCTGTTTTTT
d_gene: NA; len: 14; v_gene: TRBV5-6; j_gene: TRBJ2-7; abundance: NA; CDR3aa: CASSLVRRDYEQYF; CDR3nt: TGTGCCAGCAGCTTGGTTCGTCGCGACTACGAGCAGTACTTC
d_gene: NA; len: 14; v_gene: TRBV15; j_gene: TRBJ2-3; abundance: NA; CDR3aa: CATSRGAVTDTQYF; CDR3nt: TGTGCCACCAGCAGGGGGGCAGTCACAGATACGCAGTATTTT
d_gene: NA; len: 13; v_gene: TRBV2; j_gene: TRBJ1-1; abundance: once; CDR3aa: CASSDRGNTEAFF; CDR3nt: TGTGCCAGCAGTGACAGGGGGAACACTGAAGCTTTCTTT
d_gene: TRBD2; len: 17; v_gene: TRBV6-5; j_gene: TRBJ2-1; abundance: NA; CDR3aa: CASSYSNSGMAYNEQFF; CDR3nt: TGTGCCAGCAGTTACTCGAATAGCGGGATGGCCTACAATGAGCAGTTCTTC
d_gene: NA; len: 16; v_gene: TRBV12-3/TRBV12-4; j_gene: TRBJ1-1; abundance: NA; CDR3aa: CASSLVPDSHGTEAFF; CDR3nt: TGTGCCAGCAGTTTAGTCCCTGATTCCCACGGGACTGAAGCTTTCTTT
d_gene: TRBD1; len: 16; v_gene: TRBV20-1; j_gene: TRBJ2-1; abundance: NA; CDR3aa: CSARDPGQGSYNEQFF; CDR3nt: TGCAGTGCTAGAGATCCGGGACAGGGCTCCTACAATGAGCAGTTCTTC
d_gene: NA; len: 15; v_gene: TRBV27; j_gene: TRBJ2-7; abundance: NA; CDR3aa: CASSGGAISYYEQYF; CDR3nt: TGTGCCAGCAGTGGGGGTGCGATCTCCTACTACGAGCAGTACTTC
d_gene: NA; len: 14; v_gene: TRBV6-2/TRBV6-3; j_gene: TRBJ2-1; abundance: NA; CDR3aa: CASNRMGEYNEQFF; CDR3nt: TGTGCCAGCAACCGAATGGGGGAGTACAATGAGCAGTTCTTC
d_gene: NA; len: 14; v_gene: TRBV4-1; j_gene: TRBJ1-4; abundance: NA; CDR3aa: CASSRAGLPEKLFF; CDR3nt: TGCGCCAGCAGCCGGGCAGGGTTACCCGAAAAACTGTTTTTT
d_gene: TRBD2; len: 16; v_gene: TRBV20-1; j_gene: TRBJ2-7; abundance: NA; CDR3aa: CSARDLSSSGGGEQYF; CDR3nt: TGCAGTGCTAGAGATCTCTCGAGTAGCGGGGGAGGGGAGCAGTACTTC
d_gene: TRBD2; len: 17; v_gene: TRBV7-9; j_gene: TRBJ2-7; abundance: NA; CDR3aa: CASSLNALTSGSYEQYF; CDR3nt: TGTGCCAGCAGCTTAAATGCCCTTACTAGCGGGAGTTACGAGCAGTACTTC
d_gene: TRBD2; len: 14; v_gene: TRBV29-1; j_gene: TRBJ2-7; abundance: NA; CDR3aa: CSVEGAGGTYEQYF; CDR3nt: TGCAGCGTTGAAGGAGCGGGAGGTACCTACGAGCAGTACTTC
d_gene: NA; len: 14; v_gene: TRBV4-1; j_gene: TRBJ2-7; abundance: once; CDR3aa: CASSQDPAAYEQYF; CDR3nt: TGCGCCAGCAGCCAAGATCCAGCGGCCTACGAGCAGTACTTC
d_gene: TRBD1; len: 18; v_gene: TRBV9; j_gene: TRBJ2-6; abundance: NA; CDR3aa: CASSPPGQGAAGANVLTF; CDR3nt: TGTGCCAGCAGCCCGCCAGGACAGGGGGCGGCCGGGGCCAACGTCCTGACTTTC
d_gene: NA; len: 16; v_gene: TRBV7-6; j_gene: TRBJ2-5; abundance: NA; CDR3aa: CASTPRGSGGQETQYF; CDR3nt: TGTGCCAGCACCCCTAGGGGGAGCGGAGGTCAAGAGACCCAGTACTTC
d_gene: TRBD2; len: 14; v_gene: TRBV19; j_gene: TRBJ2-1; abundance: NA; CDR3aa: CASSMGSSGSLQFF; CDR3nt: TGTGCCAGTAGTATGGGGTCTAGCGGGAGTTTGCAGTTCTTC
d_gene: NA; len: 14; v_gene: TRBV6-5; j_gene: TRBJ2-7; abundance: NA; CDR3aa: CASSPEGEVPEQYF; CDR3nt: TGTGCCAGCAGCCCCGAGGGAGAAGTCCCCGAGCAGTACTTC
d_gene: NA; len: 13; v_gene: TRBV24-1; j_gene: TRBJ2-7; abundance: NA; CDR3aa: CATSDPSRDEQYF; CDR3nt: TGTGCCACCAGTGACCCGTCACGGGACGAGCAGTACTTC
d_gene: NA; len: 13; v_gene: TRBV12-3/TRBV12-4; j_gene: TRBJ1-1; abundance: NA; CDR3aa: CASSFGGPTEAFF; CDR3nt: TGTGCCAGCAGTTTTGGGGGCCCCACTGAAGCTTTCTTT
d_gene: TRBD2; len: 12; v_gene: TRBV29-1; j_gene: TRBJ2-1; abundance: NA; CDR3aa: CSVTSGTAEQFF; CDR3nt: TGCAGCGTTACTAGCGGGACGGCTGAGCAGTTCTTC
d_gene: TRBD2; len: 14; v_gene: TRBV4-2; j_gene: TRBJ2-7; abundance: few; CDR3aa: CASSQVAGYYEQYF; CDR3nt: TGTGCCAGCAGCCAAGTAGCGGGGTATTACGAGCAGTACTTC